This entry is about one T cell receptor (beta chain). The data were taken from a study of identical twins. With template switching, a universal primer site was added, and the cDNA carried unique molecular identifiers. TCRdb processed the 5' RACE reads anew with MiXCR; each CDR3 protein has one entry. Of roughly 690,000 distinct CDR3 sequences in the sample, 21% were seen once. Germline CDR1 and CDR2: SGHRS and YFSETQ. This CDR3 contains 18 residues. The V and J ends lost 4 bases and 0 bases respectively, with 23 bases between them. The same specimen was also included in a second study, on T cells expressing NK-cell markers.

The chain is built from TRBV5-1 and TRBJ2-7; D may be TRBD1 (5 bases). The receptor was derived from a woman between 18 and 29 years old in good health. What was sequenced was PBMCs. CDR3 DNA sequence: TGCGCCAGCAGCGTCGGGTTGTCGGTGGGGCTTAACTCCTACGAGCAGTACTTC. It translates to CASSVGLSVGLNSYEQYF.